This T cell receptor (beta chain) was identified during a study of PD-L1 blockade in urothelial cancer. Time point of the sample: pretreatment peripheral blood. Enrolled patients showed locally advanced or metastatic urothelial carcinoma. Germline lookup yields CDR1 MNHEY and CDR2 SVGAGI. This CDR3 region has 15 residues. J gave up 6 bases and V 6 bases, and 10 bases lay outside the gene matches. Data came from immunoSEQ multiplex PCR; TCRdb stores just in-frame clones and leaves some out. The profile shows tens of thousands of clones, roughly 87% of them singletons. Sequencing used PBMCs, obtained around atezolizumab (anti-PD-L1) treatment. The receptor's source is an older woman with urothelial cancer. The chain employs TRBV6-5 and TRBJ2-1, with 8 bases aligning to TRBD1. CDR3 DNA: TGTGCCAGCAGGCCCCGGGACAGGAGTTCCAATGAGCAGTTCTTC. This translates into CASRPRDRSSNEQFF.